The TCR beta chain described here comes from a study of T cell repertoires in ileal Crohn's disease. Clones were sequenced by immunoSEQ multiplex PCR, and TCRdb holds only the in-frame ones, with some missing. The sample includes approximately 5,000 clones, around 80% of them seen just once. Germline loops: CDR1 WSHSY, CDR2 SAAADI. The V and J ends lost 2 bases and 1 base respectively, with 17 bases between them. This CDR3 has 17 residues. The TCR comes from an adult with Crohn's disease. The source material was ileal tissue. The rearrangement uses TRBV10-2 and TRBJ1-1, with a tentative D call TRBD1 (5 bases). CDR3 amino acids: CASSENFGGRTNTEAFF. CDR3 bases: TGCGCCAGCAGTGAGAACTTCGGGGGACGAACGAACACTGAAGCTTTCTTT.